This T cell receptor (beta chain) was captured by sequencing in a study of naive and memory T cell subsets. In its sample, this clonotype was seen many times. Amplification of ligated cDNA took four PCR rounds with SP2 and nested alpha and beta constant primers. One entry per CDR3 protein, called by TCRdb with MiXCR from the 5' RACE reads. This repertoire shows around 56,000 distinct CDR3 sequences, 6.5% to 8.5% found once; its top ten account for nearly 10%. The library had UMIs added by 3' ligation of an oligonucleotide to TCR cDNA. Adult healthy volunteers gave 2.5 ml peripheral blood for whole-blood RNA. Germline CDR1 ENHRY, CDR2 SYGVKD. The junction had 5 bases not matched to a gene; V was cut back by 9 bases and J by 3 bases. CDR3 size: 13 residues.

This chain links TRBV10-3 with TRBJ2-3, with 8 bases identical to TRBD2. This TCR was recovered from a female donor in good health. Written as DNA, the CDR3 is TGTGCCATGTCTGGCGGGGGGACAGATACGCAGTATTTT. Encoded protein: CAMSGGGTDTQYF.